This T cell receptor (beta chain) was retrieved from a study of blood T cell repertoires in COVID-19. Study-wide background: COVID-19 samples collected from the United States, Italy and Spain covered acute and convalescent phases. T cells, B-cell-depleted T cells, or PBMCs provided the cDNA or gDNA that served as material.

In the original processing: Amplification with reference gene primers provided the estimates of nucleated cell counts. Sequenced by immunoSEQ multiplex PCR; TCRdb stores in-frame clones only, minus some. V, J and clone size are those of that table, while D and trimming were read from the DNA. The sample includes roughly 150,000 clones, more than 75% seen only once; the top ten take around 5%. This CDR3 region has 15 residues. Germline CDR1 and CDR2: SGHNT and YYREEE (reference sequence). V lost 3 bases and J lost 6; bases outside the gene matches: 10. The sequence derives from a human donor in a cohort sampled during active COVID-19. Material: peripheral blood. The chain combines TRBV5-4 with TRBJ1-2; 8 bases are shared with TRBD1. CDR3 in amino acids: CASSSVTGDLDGYTF. DNA of the CDR3: TGTGCCAGCAGCTCGGTGACAGGGGATCTCGATGGCTACACCTTC.